This passage covers 22 T cell receptor beta chains from one sample sequenced in a study of blood T cell repertoires in COVID-19. The method was immunoSEQ multiplex PCR; TCRdb's version includes in-frame clones alone and lacks a portion of them. The repertoire holds 300,000 to 350,000 clones, with nearly 90% as singletons. Material for sequencing was PBMCs or T cells enriched from blood (not recorded which). The receptors were sampled from a young woman with acute COVID-19.

This chain connects TRBV7-9 to TRBJ2-3; D might be TRBD1 (5 bases). This CDR3 contains 13 residues. With 1 base removed from V and 4 bases from J, the gap between germline ends came to 6 bases. Germline CDR1 SEHNR, CDR2 FQNEAQ (reference sequence). The CDR3 DNA sequence: TGTGCCAGCAGCTTAGAAGGGGCAGATACGCAGTATTTT. Its translation is CASSLEGADTQYF.

Of note for this clone: Germline is not matched at one junction end, which may reflect a read error. This chain connects TRBV28 to TRBJ2-1; a weak D match, TRBD2 (6 bases). In germline, CDR1 is MDHEN, CDR2 SYDVKM. This CDR3 region has 12 residues. CDR3 in amino acids: CASSLLARERVF. The CDR3 nucleotides read TGTGCCAGCAGTTTATTAGCTAGGGAGCGGGTCTTC.

The J gene is TRBJ2-7, the V gene TRBV6-6; 10 bases match TRBD1. Germline loops: CDR1 MNHNY, CDR2 SVGAGI (reference sequence). The CDR3 sequence is 16 residues long. V shed 6 bases, J shed 3 bases, and the junction held 11 bases outside the gene matches. CDR3 nucleotides: TGTGCCAGCAGGACACCGACAGGGGGCCCCGTCTACGAGCAGTACTTC. It translates to CASRTPTGGPVYEQYF.

Written as DNA, the CDR3 is TGTGCCAGCAGCCAAGATTCCCTGGAGGGGCCTTACGAGCAGTACTTC. Translated, it gives CASSQDSLEGPYEQYF. The chain is built from TRBV4-2 and TRBJ2-7; D may be TRBD2 (6 bases). The CDR3 is made up of 16 amino acids. From germline, CDR1 is LGHNA and CDR2 YNFKEQ. V shed 0 bases and J shed 4 bases, with 16 bases lying between them.

V usage is TRBV12-3 or TRBV12-4 and J usage is TRBJ1-1; D is uncertain. V lost 3 bases and J 4 bases, leaving 6 bases between the germline ends. This CDR3 has 12 amino acids. CDR3 sequence reads: CASSFHSTEAFF. Written as DNA, the CDR3 is TGTGCCAGCAGTTTTCACAGCACTGAAGCTTTCTTT.

This clone has a handful of counts. The V and J genes are TRBV7-8 and TRBJ1-4; D may be TRBD1 (6 bases). The CDR3 is made up of 15 amino acids. Germline V lookup: CDR1 SGHVS, CDR2 FQNEAQ. The V and J ends lost 5 bases and 5 bases respectively, with 15 bases between them. The CDR3 region is CASSPGTTGNEKLFF. The DNA for the CDR3 is TGTGCCAGCAGCCCCGGGACAACGGGCAATGAAAAACTGTTTTTT.

The chain employs TRBV6-4 and TRBJ1-5; a possible D gene is TRBD1 (5 bases). Germline V gene data show CDR1 as MRHNA and CDR2 as SNTAGT. This CDR3 is built from 12 residues. V was trimmed by 7 bases and J by 6 bases, leaving 10 bases between them. CDR3 bases: TGTGCCAGCACGGGGGGGATTCAGCCCCAGCATTTT. This codes for CASTGGIQPQHF.

The chain uses TRBV28 and TRBJ1-5; D unresolved. Germline V gene data show CDR1 as MDHEN and CDR2 as SYDVKM. CDR3 size: 13 residues. Deletions cut 6 bases from V and 3 bases from J, with 9 bases between. The CDR3 DNA follows: TGTGCCAGCAGCCTCCAGATCAATCAGCCCCAGCATTTT. Translated, it gives CASSLQINQPQHF.

The rearrangement joins TRBV4-2 to TRBJ2-1, with 9 bases fitting TRBD2. Germline V gene lookup returns CDR1 LGHNA and CDR2 YNFKEQ. This CDR3 spans 16 amino acids. Unmatched junction bases numbered 7, after V lost 1 base and J lost 6 bases. The CDR3 nucleotides are TGTGCCAGCAGCCAAGTGACTAGCGGAGGAAGCAATGAGCAGTTCTTC. Protein product: CASSQVTSGGSNEQFF.

V is TRBV5-1 and J is TRBJ2-5; D possibly corresponds to TRBD1 (8 bases). V shed 5 bases and J shed 5 bases, with 16 bases lying between them. The CDR3 consists of 14 residues. The V gene's germline CDR1 is SGHRS and CDR2 YFSETQ. CDR3 sequence (DNA): TGCGCCAGCAGGGACAGGGCGGGGGCGGAGACCCAGTACTTC. Protein product: CASRDRAGAETQYF.

This chain links TRBV28 with TRBJ2-5, with 13 bases identical to TRBD2. The CDR3 is 18 residues long. CDR1 and CDR2 (germline): MDHEN, SYDVKM. Trimming took 1 base from V and 5 from J; bases not matched to a gene: 10. The CDR3 nucleotides read TGTGCCAGCAGTTTATTAGTACTAGCGGGAGGGCCGGGGGAGACCCAGTACTTC. Protein sequence: CASSLLVLAGGPGETQYF.

A single count supports this clone. The genes are TRBV5-8 and TRBJ2-4, with 7 bases aligning to TRBD1. The CDR3 is 14 residues long. V lost 5 bases to trimming and J lost 5 bases; unmatched junction nucleotides: 7. Looked up from germline, CDR1 is SGHTS and CDR2 is YDEGEE. The CDR3: CASRRRGRENIQYF. The CDR3 DNA reads as TGTGCCAGCAGACGAAGGGGGCGCGAAAACATTCAGTACTTC.

DNA of the CDR3: TGTGCCTGTTCGTCGAGCATTGACACTGAAGCTTTCTTT. Protein sequence: CACSSSIDTEAFF. The chain carries TRBV6-6 and TRBJ1-1; no firm D call. V lost 11 bases and J lost 3, with 16 bases in between. This CDR3 contains 13 residues. Germline CDR1 and CDR2: MNHNY and SVGAGI (reference sequence).

The chain joins TRBV5-8 to TRBJ1-1; no reliable D call. V lost 2 bases and J lost 10, with 12 bases in between. Looked up from germline, CDR1 is SGHTS and CDR2 is YDEGEE. The CDR3 length is 12 residues. The CDR3, as DNA: TGTGCCAGCAGCTTAGGCAATCAGCGAGCTTTCTTT. Amino acids: CASSLGNQRAFF.

The rearrangement joins TRBV6-5 to TRBJ2-4; 7 bases line up with TRBD1. With V trimmed by 5 bases and J by 1 base, 5 bases remained unmatched. Germline V gene data show CDR1 as MNHEY and CDR2 as SVGAGI. The CDR3 is 15 amino acids. The DNA of the CDR3 is TGTGCCAGCAGTCTAATACAGGGGGCCAAAAACATTCAGTACTTC. The encoded protein is CASSLIQGAKNIQYF.

The chain combines TRBV6-4 with TRBJ1-5, with D perhaps TRBD1 (6 bases). Germline V gene data show CDR1 as MRHNA and CDR2 as SNTAGT. Trimming left V 6 bases short and J 11 bases short, with 26 bases between. This CDR3 is built from 16 residues. Here the CDR3 reads CASRAKRDTWRGAQHF. In DNA, the CDR3 is TGTGCCAGCAGGGCTAAACGGGACACCTGGCGTGGGGCCCAGCATTTT.

CDR3 DNA sequence: TGCGCCAGCAGCTTGGTAACTGGGCCACTCCACGAGCAGTACTTC. Translation gives CASSLVTGPLHEQYF. The chain recombines TRBV5-1 with TRBJ2-7, with D unresolved. The ends were cut back, 0 bases at V and 5 bases at J, with 15 bases in the middle. Germline V CDR1 and CDR2: SGHRS, YFSETQ. The CDR3 spans 15 residues.

The chain joins TRBV19 to TRBJ2-1; 8 bases are a match to TRBD1. With V trimmed by 7 bases and J by 5 bases, 7 bases remained unmatched. The germline gives CDR1 LNHDA, CDR2 SQIVND (reference sequence). The CDR3 has 14 residues. The CDR3 loop is CASTTGTGDNEQFF. CDR3 DNA: TGTGCCAGTACCACCGGGACAGGAGACAATGAGCAGTTCTTC.

The CDR3 reads CASSGGMTGPNEKLFF. Here the CDR3 DNA reads TGTGCCAGTAGTGGGGGGATGACAGGGCCTAATGAAAAACTGTTTTTT. The chain links TRBV19 to TRBJ1-4; 7 bases map to TRBD1. Trimming took 5 bases from V and 3 from J; bases not matched to a gene: 9. CDR3 length: 16 residues. Germline lookup yields CDR1 LNHDA and CDR2 SQIVND (reference sequence).

The chain joins TRBV18 to TRBJ1-1; a weak D match, TRBD1 (5 bases). CDR3 size: 16 residues. The V gene lost 3 bases and the J gene lost 4 bases, with 18 bases spanning the gap. CDR1 and CDR2 (germline): KGHSH, LQKENI. CDR3 sequence (DNA): TGTGCCAGCTCACCTGAGAATGGACAAGGTGGCACTGAAGCTTTCTTT. Translated, it gives CASSPENGQGGTEAFF.

V is TRBV19 and J is TRBJ2-7, with a tentative D call TRBD2 (6 bases). This CDR3 comprises 14 residues. CDR1 is LNHDA and CDR2 is SQIVND in the germline V gene (reference sequence). Trimming cost V 8 bases and J 2 bases, with 16 bases left between them. CDR3 sequence (DNA): TGTGCCAGTCGCTCGGGAGTGCATCCCTACGAGCAGTACTTC. Amino acid sequence: CASRSGVHPYEQYF. The whole variable domain, filled in from reference TRBV19 and TRBJ2-7, reads DGGITQSPKYLFRKEGQNVTLSCEQNLNHDAMYWYRQDPGQGLRLIYYSQIVNDFQKGDIAEGYSVSREKKESFPLTVTSAQKNPTAFYLCASRSGVHPYEQYFGPGTRLTVT.

The chain couples TRBV7-8 to TRBJ1-1; the D gene is possibly TRBD1 (5 bases). This CDR3 comprises 14 residues. Trimming cost V 3 bases and J 1 base, with 9 bases left between them. CDR1 and CDR2 (germline): SGHVS, FQNEAQ. The CDR3 protein is CASSFPGSNTEAFF. The CDR3 coding sequence is TGTGCCAGCAGCTTCCCAGGGTCGAACACTGAAGCTTTCTTT.